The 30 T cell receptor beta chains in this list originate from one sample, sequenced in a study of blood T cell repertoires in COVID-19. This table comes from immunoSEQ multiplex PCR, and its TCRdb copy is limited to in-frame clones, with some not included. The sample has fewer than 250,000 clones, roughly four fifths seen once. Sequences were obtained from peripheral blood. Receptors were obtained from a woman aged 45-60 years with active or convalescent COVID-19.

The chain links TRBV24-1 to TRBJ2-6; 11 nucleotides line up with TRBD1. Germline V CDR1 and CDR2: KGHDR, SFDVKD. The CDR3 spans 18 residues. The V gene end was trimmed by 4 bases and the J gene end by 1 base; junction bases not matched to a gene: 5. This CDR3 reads CATSDTGTGGSGANVLTF. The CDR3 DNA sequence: TGTGCCACCAGTGACACCGGGACAGGGGGGTCTGGGGCCAACGTCCTGACTTTC.

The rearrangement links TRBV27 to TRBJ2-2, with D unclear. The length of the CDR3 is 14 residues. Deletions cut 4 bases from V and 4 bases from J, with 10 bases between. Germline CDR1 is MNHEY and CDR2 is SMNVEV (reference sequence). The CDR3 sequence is CASSSRTGTGELFF. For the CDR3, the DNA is TGTGCCAGCAGTTCCCGAACGGGCACCGGGGAGCTGTTTTTT.

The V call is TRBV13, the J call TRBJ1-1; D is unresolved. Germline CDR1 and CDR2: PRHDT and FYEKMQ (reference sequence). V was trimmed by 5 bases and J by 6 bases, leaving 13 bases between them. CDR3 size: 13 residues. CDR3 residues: CASSHSTGAEAFF. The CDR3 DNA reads TGTGCCAGCAGCCATTCGACCGGGGCTGAAGCTTTCTTT.

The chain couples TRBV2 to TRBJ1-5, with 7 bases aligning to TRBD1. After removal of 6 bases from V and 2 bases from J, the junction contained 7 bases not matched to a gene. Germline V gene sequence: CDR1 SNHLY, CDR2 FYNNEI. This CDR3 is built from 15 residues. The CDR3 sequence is CASRLDRQGNQPQHF. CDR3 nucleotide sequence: TGTGCCAGCAGGTTGGACAGGCAGGGCAATCAGCCCCAGCATTTT.

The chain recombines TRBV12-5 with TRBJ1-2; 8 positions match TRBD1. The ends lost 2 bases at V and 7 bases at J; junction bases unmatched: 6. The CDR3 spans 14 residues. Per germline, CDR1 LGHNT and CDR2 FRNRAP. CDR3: CASGLSGQGGGYTF. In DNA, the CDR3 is TGTGCTAGTGGTTTGTCAGGACAGGGCGGTGGCTACACCTTC.

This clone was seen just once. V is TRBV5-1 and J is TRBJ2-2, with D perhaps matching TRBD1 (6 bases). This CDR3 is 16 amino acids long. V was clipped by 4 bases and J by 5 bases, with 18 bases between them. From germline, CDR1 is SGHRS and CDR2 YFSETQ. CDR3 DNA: TGCGCCAGCAGCCGAGCAGGGGCCGGTGGGACCGGGGAGCTGTTTTTT. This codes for CASSRAGAGGTGELFF.

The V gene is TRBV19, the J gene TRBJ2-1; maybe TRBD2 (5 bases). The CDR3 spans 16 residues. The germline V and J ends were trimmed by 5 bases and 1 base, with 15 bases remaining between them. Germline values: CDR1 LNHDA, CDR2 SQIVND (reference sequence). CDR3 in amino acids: CASSGLASWSYNEQFF. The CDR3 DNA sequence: TGTGCCAGTAGTGGACTTGCCTCTTGGTCCTACAATGAGCAGTTCTTC.

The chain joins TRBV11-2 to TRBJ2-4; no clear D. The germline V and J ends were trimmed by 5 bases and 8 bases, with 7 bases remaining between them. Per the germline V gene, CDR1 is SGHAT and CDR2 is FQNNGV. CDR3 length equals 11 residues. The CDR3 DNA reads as TGTGCCAGCAGCGTAACGGACATTCAGTACTTC. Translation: CASSVTDIQYF. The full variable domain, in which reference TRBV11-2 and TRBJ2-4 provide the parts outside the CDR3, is EAGVAQSPRYKIIEKRQSVAFWCNPISGHATLYWYQQILGQGPKLLIQFQNNGVVDDSQLPKDRFSAERLKGVDSTLKIQPAKLEDSAVYLCASSVTDIQYFGAGTRLSVL.

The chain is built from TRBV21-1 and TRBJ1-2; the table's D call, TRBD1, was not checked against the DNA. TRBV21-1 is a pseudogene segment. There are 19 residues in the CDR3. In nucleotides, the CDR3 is TGTGCCAGCAGCTCTCTCCCTGGGGACAGGGGGAAGGTTCGGTATGGCTACACCTTC. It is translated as CASSSLPGDRGKVRYGYTF.

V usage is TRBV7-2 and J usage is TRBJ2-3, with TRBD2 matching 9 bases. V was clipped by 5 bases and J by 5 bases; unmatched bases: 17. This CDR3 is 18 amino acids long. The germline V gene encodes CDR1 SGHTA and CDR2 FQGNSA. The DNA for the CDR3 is TGTGCCAGCAGCAGCAGCGGGGGGCCTGGGCACACGGGAGATACGCAGTATTTT. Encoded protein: CASSSSGGPGHTGDTQYF.

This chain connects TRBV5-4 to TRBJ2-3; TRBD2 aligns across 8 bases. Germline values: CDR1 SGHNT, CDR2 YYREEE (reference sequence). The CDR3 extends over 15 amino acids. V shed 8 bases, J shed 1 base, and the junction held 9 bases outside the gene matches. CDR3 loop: CASQSAAGGTDTQYF. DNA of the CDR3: TGTGCCAGTCAGTCCGCAGCGGGGGGCACAGATACGCAGTATTTT.

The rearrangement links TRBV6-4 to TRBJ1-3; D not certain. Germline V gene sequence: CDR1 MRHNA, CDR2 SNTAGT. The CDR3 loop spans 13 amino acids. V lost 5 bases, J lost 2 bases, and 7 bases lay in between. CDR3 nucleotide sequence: TGTGCCAGCAGTACGGGGACTGGAAACACCATATATTTT. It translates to CASSTGTGNTIYF.

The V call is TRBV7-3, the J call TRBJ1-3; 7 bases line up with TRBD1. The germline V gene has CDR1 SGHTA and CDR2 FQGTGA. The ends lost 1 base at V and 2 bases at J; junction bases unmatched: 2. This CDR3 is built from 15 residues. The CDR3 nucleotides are TGTGCCAGCAGCTTAAGTGGGACAGCTGGAAACACCATATATTTT. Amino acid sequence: CASSLSGTAGNTIYF.

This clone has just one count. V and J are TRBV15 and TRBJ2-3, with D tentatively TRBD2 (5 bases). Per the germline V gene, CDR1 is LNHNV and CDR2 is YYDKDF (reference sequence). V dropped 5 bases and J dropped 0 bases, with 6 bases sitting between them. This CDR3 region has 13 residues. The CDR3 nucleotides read TGTGCCACCAGCGCGGGTAGCACAGATACGCAGTATTTT. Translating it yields CATSAGSTDTQYF.

Written as DNA, the CDR3 is TGTGCCAGTAATTTCGCGGGAGATACCTACGAGCAGTACTTC. Translation gives CASNFAGDTYEQYF. V gene TRBV19 combines with J gene TRBJ2-7; 7 bases map to TRBD2. CDR1 LNHDA and CDR2 SQIVND come from the germline V gene (reference sequence). Germline trimming cut 7 bases from V and 2 bases from J; bases unmatched to any gene: 8. The CDR3 is 14 amino acids.

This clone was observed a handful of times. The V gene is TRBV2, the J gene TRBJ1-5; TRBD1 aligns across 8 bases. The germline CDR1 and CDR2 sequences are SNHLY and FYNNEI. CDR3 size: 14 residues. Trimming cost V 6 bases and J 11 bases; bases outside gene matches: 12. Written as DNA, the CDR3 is TGTGCCAGCAGCACGGGACAGGCCGTCCCAGCCCAGCATTTT. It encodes CASSTGQAVPAQHF. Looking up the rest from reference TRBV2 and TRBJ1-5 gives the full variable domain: EPEVTQTPSHQVTQMGQEVILRCVPISNHLYFYWYRQILGQKVEFLVSFYNNEISEKSEIFDDQFSVERPDGSNFTLKIRSTKLEDSAMYFCASSTGQAVPAQHFGDGTRLSIL.

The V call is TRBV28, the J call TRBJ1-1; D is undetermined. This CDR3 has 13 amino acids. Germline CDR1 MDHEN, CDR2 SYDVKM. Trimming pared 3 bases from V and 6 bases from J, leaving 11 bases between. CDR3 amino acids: CASSFRGYAEAFF. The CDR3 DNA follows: TGTGCCAGCAGTTTTCGAGGATATGCTGAAGCTTTCTTT. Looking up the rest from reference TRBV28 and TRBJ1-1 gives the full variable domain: DVKVTQSSRYLVKRTGEKVFLECVQDMDHENMFWYRQDPGLGLRLIYFSYDVKMKEKGDIPEGYSVSREKKERFSLILESASTNQTSMYLCASSFRGYAEAFFGQGTRLTVV.

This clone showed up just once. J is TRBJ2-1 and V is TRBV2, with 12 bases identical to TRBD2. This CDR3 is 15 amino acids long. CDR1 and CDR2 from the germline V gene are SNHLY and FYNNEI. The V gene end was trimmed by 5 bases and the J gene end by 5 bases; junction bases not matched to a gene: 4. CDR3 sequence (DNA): TGTGCCAGCAGTCCTCGACTAGCGGGGGACAATGAGCAGTTCTTC. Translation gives CASSPRLAGDNEQFF.

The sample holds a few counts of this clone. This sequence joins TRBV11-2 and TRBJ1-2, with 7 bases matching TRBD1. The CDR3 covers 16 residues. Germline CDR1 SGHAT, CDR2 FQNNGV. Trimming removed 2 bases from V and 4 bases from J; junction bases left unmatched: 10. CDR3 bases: TGTGCCAGCAGCTTATGGCAGGGGGAGTGGGGCTATGGCTACACCTTC. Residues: CASSLWQGEWGYGYTF.

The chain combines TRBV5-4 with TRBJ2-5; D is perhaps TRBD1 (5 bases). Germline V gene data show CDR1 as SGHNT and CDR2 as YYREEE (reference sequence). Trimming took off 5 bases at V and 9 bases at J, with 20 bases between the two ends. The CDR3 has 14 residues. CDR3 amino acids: CASSYGQTTVAQYF. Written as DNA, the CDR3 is TGTGCCAGCAGTTACGGACAAACAACCGTGGCCCAGTACTTC.

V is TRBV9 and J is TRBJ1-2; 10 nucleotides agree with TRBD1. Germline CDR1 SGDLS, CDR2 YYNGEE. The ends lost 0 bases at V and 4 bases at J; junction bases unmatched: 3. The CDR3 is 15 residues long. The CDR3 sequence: CASSVGDRGAYGYTF. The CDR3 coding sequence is TGTGCCAGCAGCGTAGGGGACAGGGGTGCCTATGGCTACACCTTC.

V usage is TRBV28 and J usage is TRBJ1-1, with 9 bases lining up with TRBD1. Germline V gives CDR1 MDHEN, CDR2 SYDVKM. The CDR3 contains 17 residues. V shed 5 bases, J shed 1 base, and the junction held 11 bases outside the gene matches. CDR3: CASSLPGTGPGNTEAFF. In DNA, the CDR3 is TGTGCCAGCAGTCTCCCCGGGACAGGGCCGGGGAACACTGAAGCTTTCTTT.

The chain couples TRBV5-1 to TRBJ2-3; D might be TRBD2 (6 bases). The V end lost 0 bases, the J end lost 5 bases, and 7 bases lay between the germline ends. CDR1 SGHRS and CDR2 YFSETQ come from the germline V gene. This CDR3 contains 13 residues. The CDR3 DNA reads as TGCGCCAGCAGCTTGGTCGGGGGAGATACGCAGTATTTT. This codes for CASSLVGGDTQYF. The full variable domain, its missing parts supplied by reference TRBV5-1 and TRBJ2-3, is KAGVTQTPRYLIKTRGQQVTLSCSPISGHRSVSWYQQTPGQGLQFLFEYFSETQRNKGNFPGRFSGRQFSNSRSEMNVSTLELGDSALYLCASSLVGGDTQYFGPGTRLTVL.

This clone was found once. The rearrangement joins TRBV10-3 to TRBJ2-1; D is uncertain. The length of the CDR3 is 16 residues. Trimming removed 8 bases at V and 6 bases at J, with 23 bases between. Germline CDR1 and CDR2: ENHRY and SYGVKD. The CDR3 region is CAIGLQTVAHGNEQFF. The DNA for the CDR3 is TGTGCCATCGGGCTCCAAACAGTGGCCCACGGCAATGAGCAGTTCTTC.

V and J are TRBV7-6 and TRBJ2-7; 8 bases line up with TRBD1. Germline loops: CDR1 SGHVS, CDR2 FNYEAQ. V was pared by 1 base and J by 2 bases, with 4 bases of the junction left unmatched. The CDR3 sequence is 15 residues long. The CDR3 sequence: CASSLVGQEAYEQYF. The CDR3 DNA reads TGTGCCAGCAGCTTAGTGGGACAGGAGGCCTACGAGCAGTACTTC.

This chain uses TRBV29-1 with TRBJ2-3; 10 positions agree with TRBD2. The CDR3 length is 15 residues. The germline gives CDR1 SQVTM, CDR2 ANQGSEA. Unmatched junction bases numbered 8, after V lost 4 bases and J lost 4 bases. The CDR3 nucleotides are TGCAGCGTTGTCGCTAGCGGGAGCCGTTCAGATACGCAGTATTTT. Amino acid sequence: CSVVASGSRSDTQYF.

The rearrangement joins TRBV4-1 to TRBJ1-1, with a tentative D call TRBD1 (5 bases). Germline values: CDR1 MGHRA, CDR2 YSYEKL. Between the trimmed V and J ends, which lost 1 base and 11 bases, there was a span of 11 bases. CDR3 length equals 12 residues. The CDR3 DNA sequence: TGCGCCAGCAGCCAAGGGGGGGGAGAGGCTTTCTTT. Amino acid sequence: CASSQGGGEAFF.

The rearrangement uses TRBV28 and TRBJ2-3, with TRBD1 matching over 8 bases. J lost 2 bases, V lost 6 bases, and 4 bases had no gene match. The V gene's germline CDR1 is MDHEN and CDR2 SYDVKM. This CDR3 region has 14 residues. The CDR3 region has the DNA TGTGCCAGCAGCTGGGGACAGGTCACAGATACGCAGTATTTT. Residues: CASSWGQVTDTQYF.

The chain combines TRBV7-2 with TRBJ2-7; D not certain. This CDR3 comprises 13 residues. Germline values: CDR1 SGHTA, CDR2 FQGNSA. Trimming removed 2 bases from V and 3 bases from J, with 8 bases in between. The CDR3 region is CASSLNPGYEQYV. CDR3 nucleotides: TGTGCCAGCAGCTTAAACCCCGGCTACGAGCAGTACGTC.

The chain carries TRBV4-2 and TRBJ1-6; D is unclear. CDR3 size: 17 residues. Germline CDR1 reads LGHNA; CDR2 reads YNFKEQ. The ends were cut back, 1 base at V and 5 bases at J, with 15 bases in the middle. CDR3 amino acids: CASSQGHSPLNNSPLHF. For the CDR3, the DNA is TGTGCCAGCAGCCAAGGACATTCCCCCTTGAATAATTCACCCCTCCACTTT.